The entry below gives a single T cell receptor beta chain sequence along with its context. The antigen remains undetermined. This CDR3 is built from 15 residues. Trimming left V 0 bases short and J 0 bases short, with 6 bases between. Germline loops: CDR1 SGHRS, CDR2 YFSETQ. These data are taken from a study of cytomegalovirus exposure and HLA in healthy donors. Study conclusions and caveats: Excluded were some V segments that proved indistinguishable, including TRBV6-2 and TRBV6-3. There were around 160 TCR beta chains listed as cytomegalovirus-associated. Later, an analysis showed that TCR beta chains associated with HLA were more clonally expanded than others that were equally common.

All donors participated as healthy donors of bone marrow. PCR was performed using 60 Vbeta and 13 Jbeta primers. The protocol was immunoSEQ multiplex PCR, while the TCRdb copy is restricted to in-frame clones and leaves out a portion. The sample has fewer than 40,000 clones, about 65% seen once. The chain carries TRBV5-1 and TRBJ1-4; D is unclear. Sequences were obtained from PBMCs. This sequence originates from a man between 45 and 60 years old in good health and CMV-seropositive. As DNA, the CDR3 is TGCGCCAGCAGCTTGGCCGGGGCAACTAATGAAAAACTGTTTTTT. The encoded protein is CASSLAGATNEKLFF. The full variable domain, completed using reference TRBV5-1 and TRBJ1-4, is KAGVTQTPRYLIKTRGQQVTLSCSPISGHRSVSWYQQTPGQGLQFLFEYFSETQRNKGNFPGRFSGRQFSNSRSEMNVSTLELGDSALYLCASSLAGATNEKLFFGSGTQLSVL.